A selection of T cell receptor beta chains follows, all from one sample in a study of T and B cells in COVID-19 patients. One entry per CDR3 protein results from TCRdb running MiXCR on the multiplex PCR reads. The data contain approximately 17,000 distinct CDR3 sequences, roughly 29% of them singletons. The sequenced sample consisted of blood. These receptors were obtained from a human donor who had recovered from COVID-19. Each CDR3 is given with its conserved first and last residue. D genes are given only for firm matches. Some rows mark clone size as missing; the rest say once, few, many or name a class of expanded clone.

>TRBJ1-6|-|-|TRBV5-6
CASSLVVNSPLHF
TGTGCCAGCAGCTTGGTGGTTAATTCACCCCTCCACTTT
>TRBJ1-5|TRBD1|-|TRBV6-5
CASSETGLEVNQPQHF
TGTGCCAGCAGTGAGACAGGGCTTGAGGTAAATCAGCCCCAGCATTTT
>TRBJ2-1|TRBD2|medium-sized|TRBV18
CASSPLGGSSVDEQFF
TGTGCCAGCTCTCCTTTGGGGGGGTCCAGCGTGGATGAGCAGTTCTTC
>TRBJ2-2|TRBD1|-|TRBV7-2
CASREDTGAVAGELFF
TGTGCCAGCAGGGAAGATACAGGGGCGGTGGCCGGGGAGCTGTTTTTT
>TRBJ1-5|-|many|TRBV19
CASSRLTAGGNQPQHF
TGTGCCAGTAGTCGTTTAACGGCAGGGGGCAATCAGCCCCAGCATTTT
>TRBJ2-1|-|-|TRBV21-1
CASSTQEHYNEQFF
TGTGCCAGCAGCACACAGGAACACTACAATGAGCAGTTCTTC
>TRBJ2-1|-|-|TRBV6-6
CASNRRSYPSREQFF
TGTGCCAGCAATCGAAGGTCTTACCCTTCCCGTGAGCAGTTCTTC
>TRBJ2-1|-|medium-sized|TRBV29-1
CSVEIPEQFF
TGCAGCGTTGAAATCCCTGAGCAGTTCTTC
>TRBJ1-6|TRBD1|few|TRBV7-6
CASSPKDRGPNSPLHF
TGTGCCAGCAGCCCAAAGGACAGGGGACCGAATTCACCCCTCCACTTT
>TRBJ1-6|TRBD1|medium-sized|TRBV6-5
CASRDSYNSPLHF
TGTGCCAGCCGGGACAGTTATAATTCACCCCTCCACTTT
>TRBJ2-7|-|-|TRBV7-9
CASRPGGRDEQYF
TGTGCCAGCAGACCCGGGGGCAGGGACGAGCAGTACTTC
>TRBJ1-1|-|-|TRBV12-3/TRBV12-4
CATLRVRNTEAFF
TGTGCCACCCTGAGGGTCAGGAACACTGAAGCTTTCTTT
>TRBJ1-2|-|-|TRBV28
CASSLPRRQITNYGYTF
TGTGCCAGCAGTTTACCGCGGAGACAGATAACTAACTATGGCTACACCTTC
>TRBJ1-4|TRBD1|once|TRBV20-1
CSAIGTGEEKLFF
TGCAGTGCTATCGGGACAGGGGAGGAAAAACTGTTTTTT
>TRBJ2-3|-|-|TRBV20-1
CSATNVEELDTQYF
TGCAGTGCTACGAACGTAGAAGAGTTGGATACGCAGTATTTT
>TRBJ1-1|-|-|TRBV27
CASSLMYSGNTEAFF
TGTGCCAGCAGTTTGATGTATTCAGGAAACACTGAAGCTTTCTTT
>TRBJ2-7|-|-|TRBV11-2
CASSSQGEGAFEQYF
TGTGCCAGCAGCTCTCAGGGGGAGGGGGCCTTCGAGCAGTACTTC
>TRBJ1-2|-|-|TRBV6-5
CASSSGKPLRGYTF
TGTGCCAGCAGTTCAGGGAAGCCCCTTAGGGGCTACACCTTC
>TRBJ2-7|-|-|TRBV30
CAWSDRHEQYF
TGTGCCTGGAGCGACAGGCACGAGCAGTACTTC
>TRBJ1-1|TRBD1|few|TRBV6-5
CASSDRGDTEAFF
TGTGCCAGCAGTGACAGGGGAGACACTGAAGCTTTCTTT
>TRBJ2-2|TRBD2|few|TRBV6-1
CASVRTSGSPGELFF
TGTGCCAGCGTTCGGACTAGCGGGAGTCCCGGGGAGCTGTTTTTT
>TRBJ1-3|-|-|TRBV7-6
CASSPAGSSGNTIYF
TGTGCCAGCAGCCCCGCGGGCTCCTCTGGAAACACCATATATTTT
>TRBJ1-2|-|-|TRBV5-5
CASSETVAGSYGYTF
TGTGCCAGCAGCGAGACCGTGGCAGGGAGCTATGGCTACACCTTC
>TRBJ2-1|-|-|TRBV5-3
CASSPEGVSYNEQFF
TGCGCCAGCAGCCCCGAAGGGGTGTCTTACAATGAGCAGTTCTTC
>TRBJ2-2|-|many|TRBV5-4
CASSGPTTGELFF
TGTGCCAGCAGCGGTCCGACCACCGGGGAGCTGTTTTTT
>TRBJ1-5|TRBD1|-|TRBV20-1
CSARDGDRGKNQPQHF
TGCAGTGCTAGAGATGGGGACAGGGGGAAGAATCAGCCCCAGCATTTT
>TRBJ2-1|TRBD2|medium-sized|TRBV12-3/TRBV12-4
CASLGLAYNEQFF
TGTGCCAGTTTGGGACTAGCCTACAATGAGCAGTTCTTC
>TRBJ1-6|-|few|TRBV5-1
CASSRFESDNSPLHF
TGCGCCAGCAGCCGGTTTGAGTCCGATAATTCACCCCTCCACTTT
>TRBJ1-2|TRBD1|few|TRBV18
CASSPRDSSYGYTF
TGTGCCAGCTCCCCTAGGGACAGTTCGTATGGCTACACCTTC
>TRBJ2-1|-|many|TRBV12-3/TRBV12-4
CASSVISSSYNEQFF
TGTGCCAGCAGCGTAATATCTAGCTCCTACAATGAGCAGTTCTTC
>TRBJ2-7|-|many|TRBV15
CATSRDKAHEQYF
TGTGCCACCAGCAGGGATAAGGCTCACGAGCAGTACTTC
>TRBJ1-2|-|few|TRBV6-5
CASRKDLGPYGYTF
TGTGCCAGCAGGAAAGACTTAGGTCCTTATGGCTACACCTTC
>TRBJ1-2|-|many|TRBV19
CASRSSVSFYGYTF
TGTGCCAGCCGATCCTCTGTCAGCTTCTATGGCTACACCTTC
>TRBJ1-2|TRBD1|medium-sized|TRBV29-1
CSVEDRETGGSGYTF
TGCAGCGTTGAAGATCGGGAGACAGGGGGCTCAGGCTACACCTTC
>TRBJ2-7|-|few|TRBV14
CASSRDLAYEQYF
TGTGCCAGCAGCCGGGACCTAGCCTACGAGCAGTACTTC
>TRBJ2-3|-|-|TRBV5-1
CASSWNLGAPDTQYF
TGCGCCAGCAGCTGGAACCTAGGGGCTCCAGATACGCAGTATTTT